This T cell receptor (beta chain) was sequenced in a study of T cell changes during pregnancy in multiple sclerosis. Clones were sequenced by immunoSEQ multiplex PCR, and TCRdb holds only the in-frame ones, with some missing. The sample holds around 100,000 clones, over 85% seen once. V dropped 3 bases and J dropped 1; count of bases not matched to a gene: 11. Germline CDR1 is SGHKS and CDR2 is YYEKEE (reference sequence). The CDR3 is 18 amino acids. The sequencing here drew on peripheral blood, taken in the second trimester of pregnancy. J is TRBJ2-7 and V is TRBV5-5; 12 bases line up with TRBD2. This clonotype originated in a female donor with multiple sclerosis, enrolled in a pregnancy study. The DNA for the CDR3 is TGTGCCAGCAGCTACCCAGGGGTTGGGACTAGCGGGTCCTACGAGCAGTACTTC. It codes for CASSYPGVGTSGSYEQYF.